This T cell receptor beta chain comes out of a study of blood T cell repertoires in COVID-19. Study information: Some COVID-19 samples were acute and others convalescent; all came from the United States, Italy and Spain.

Germline V gives CDR1 SGHVS, CDR2 FQNEAQ. CDR3 length: 18 residues. Trimming cost V 5 bases and J 5 bases, with 27 bases left between them. The authors' processing: Amplification from reference gene primers served as the basis for estimated nucleated cell counts. Only in-frame clones appear in the TCRdb table, and some are missing; sequencing was by immunoSEQ multiplex PCR. V and J calls and clone size are those listed in that table; D and trimming were worked out from the DNA. Seen here are 150,000 to 200,000 clones, 88% observed once, and the top ten hold 4% to 5.5%. Source material: peripheral blood. The sequence was obtained from a human donor in a cohort sampled during active COVID-19. This chain uses TRBV7-8 with TRBJ1-2; D possibly corresponds to TRBD1 (6 bases). DNA for the CDR3: TGTGCCAGCAGCCCTCTGCAGGGGAACAACCCAGACCCTTATGGCTACACCTTC. Translated: CASSPLQGNNPDPYGYTF.